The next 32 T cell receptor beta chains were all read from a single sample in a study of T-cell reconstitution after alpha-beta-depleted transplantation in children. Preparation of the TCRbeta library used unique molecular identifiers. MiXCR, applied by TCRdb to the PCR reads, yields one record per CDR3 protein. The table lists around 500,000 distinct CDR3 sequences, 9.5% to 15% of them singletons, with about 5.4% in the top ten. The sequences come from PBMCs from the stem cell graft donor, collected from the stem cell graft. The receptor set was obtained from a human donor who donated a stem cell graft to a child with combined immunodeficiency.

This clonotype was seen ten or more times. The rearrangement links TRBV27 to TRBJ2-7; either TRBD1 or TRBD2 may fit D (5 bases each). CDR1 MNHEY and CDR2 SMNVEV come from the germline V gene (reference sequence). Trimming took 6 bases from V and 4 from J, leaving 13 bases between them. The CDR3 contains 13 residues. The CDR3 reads CASSGGGRYEQYF. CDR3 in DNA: TGTGCCAGCAGCGGTGGGGGTAGGTACGAGCAGTACTTC.

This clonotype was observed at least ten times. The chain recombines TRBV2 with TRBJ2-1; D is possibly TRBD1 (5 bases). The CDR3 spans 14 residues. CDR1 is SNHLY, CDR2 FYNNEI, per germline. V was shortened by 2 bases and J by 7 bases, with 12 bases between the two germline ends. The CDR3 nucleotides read TGTGCCAGCAGTGAATGGGCAGGGCGAAATGAGCAGTTCTTC. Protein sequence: CASSEWAGRNEQFF.

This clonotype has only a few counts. DNA for the CDR3: TGTGCCAGCAGTTTATGGAGCGGTAGCACAGATACGCAGTATTTT. Encoded protein: CASSLWSGSTDTQYF. The V gene is TRBV27, the J gene TRBJ2-3; D is possibly TRBD2 (5 bases). V shed 1 base and J shed 0 bases, with 8 bases lying between them. CDR3 size: 15 residues. The germline CDR1 and CDR2 sequences are MNHEY and SMNVEV (reference sequence).

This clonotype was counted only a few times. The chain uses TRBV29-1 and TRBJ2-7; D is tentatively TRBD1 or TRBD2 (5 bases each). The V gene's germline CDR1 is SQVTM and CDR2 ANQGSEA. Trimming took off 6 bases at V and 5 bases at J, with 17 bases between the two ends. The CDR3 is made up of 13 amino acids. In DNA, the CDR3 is TGCAGCGTGGGACCCCGGCCAGCGGACGAGCAGTACTTC. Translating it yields CSVGPRPADEQYF.

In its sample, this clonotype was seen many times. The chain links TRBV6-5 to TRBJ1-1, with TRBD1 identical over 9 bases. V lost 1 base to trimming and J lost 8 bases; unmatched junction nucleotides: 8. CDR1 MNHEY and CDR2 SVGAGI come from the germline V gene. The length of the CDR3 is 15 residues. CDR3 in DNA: TGTGCCAGCAGTTACTGGGGACAGGGCAGTCCAGAAGCTTTCTTT. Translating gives CASSYWGQGSPEAFF.

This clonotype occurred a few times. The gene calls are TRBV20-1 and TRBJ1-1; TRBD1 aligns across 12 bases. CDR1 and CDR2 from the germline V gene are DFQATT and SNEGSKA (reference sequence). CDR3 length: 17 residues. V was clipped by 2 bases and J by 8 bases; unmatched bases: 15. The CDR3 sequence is CSARSHAGQGAFIEAFF. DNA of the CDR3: TGCAGTGCTAGATCCCATGCGGGACAGGGGGCTTTTATCGAAGCTTTCTTT.

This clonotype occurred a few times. The DNA for the CDR3 is TGCGCCAGCAACCCCCCGGGACAGGGGGCTTTAGAGACCCAGTACTTC. Residues: CASNPPGQGALETQYF. This chain joins TRBV5-1 and TRBJ2-5, with TRBD1 matching 12 bases. Germline V gene lookup returns CDR1 SGHRS and CDR2 YFSETQ. Losses at the gene ends were 6 bases for V and 4 bases for J; bases not matched to a gene: 10. This CDR3 is built from 16 residues.

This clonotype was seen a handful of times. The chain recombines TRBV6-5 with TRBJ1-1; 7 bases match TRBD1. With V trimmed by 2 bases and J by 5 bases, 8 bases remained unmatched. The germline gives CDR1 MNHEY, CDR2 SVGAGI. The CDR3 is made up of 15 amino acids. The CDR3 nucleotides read TGTGCCAGCAGTTACGAGGGAACAGGGGTGACTGAAGCTTTCTTT. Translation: CASSYEGTGVTEAFF.

The CDR3 loop is CSARPDRVGKNTDTQYF. In nucleotides, the CDR3 is TGCAGTGCTAGACCCGACAGGGTTGGTAAAAACACAGATACGCAGTATTTT. The chain combines TRBV20-1 with TRBJ2-3; 7 nucleotides line up with TRBD1. This CDR3 comprises 17 residues. Germline V CDR1 and CDR2: DFQATT, SNEGSKA (reference sequence). V shed 2 bases, J shed 2 bases, and the junction held 13 bases outside the gene matches.

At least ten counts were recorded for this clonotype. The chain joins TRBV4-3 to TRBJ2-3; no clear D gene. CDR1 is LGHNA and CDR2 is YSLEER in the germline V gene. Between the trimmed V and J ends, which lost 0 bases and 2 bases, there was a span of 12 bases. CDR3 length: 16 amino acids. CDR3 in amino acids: CASSQDAATHTDTQYF. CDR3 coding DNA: TGCGCCAGCAGCCAAGATGCTGCCACCCACACAGATACGCAGTATTTT.

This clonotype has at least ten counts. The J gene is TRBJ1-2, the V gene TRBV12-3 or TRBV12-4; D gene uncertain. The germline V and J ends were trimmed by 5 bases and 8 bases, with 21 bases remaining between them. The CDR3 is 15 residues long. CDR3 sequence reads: CASSPRNHISQGYTF. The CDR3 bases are TGTGCCAGCAGTCCCCGGAACCATATATCGCAAGGCTACACCTTC.

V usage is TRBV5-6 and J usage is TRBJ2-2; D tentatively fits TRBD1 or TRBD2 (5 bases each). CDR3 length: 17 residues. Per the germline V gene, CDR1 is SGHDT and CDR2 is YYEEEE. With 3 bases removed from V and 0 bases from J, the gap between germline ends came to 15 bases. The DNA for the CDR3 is TGTGCCAGCAGCTCGGCAGGGACCCCACCGAACACCGGGGAGCTGTTTTTT. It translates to CASSSAGTPPNTGELFF.

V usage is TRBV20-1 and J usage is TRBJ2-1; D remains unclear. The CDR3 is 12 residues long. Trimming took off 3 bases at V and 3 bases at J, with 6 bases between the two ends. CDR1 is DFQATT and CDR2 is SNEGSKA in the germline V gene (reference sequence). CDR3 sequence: CSASPDYNEQFF. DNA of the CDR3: TGCAGTGCTAGTCCAGACTACAATGAGCAGTTCTTC.

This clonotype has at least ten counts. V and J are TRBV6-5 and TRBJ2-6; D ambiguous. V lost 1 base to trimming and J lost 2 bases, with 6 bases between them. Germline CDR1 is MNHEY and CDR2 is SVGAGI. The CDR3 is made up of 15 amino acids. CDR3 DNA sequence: TGTGCCAGCAGTTACTTTCTAGCTGGGGCCAACGTCCTGACTTTC. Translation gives CASSYFLAGANVLTF.

The DNA of the CDR3 is TGTGCCAGCAGCTTTACAGCCTCCTCCTACAATGAGCAGTTCTTC. It translates to CASSFTASSYNEQFF. This chain uses TRBV7-2 with TRBJ2-1; D is undetermined. This CDR3 spans 15 amino acids. V lost 3 bases, J lost 0 bases, and 9 bases lay in between. CDR1 and CDR2 from the germline V gene are SGHTA and FQGNSA. Combining the CDR3 with reference TRBV7-2 and TRBJ2-1 gives the whole variable domain GAGVSQSPSNKVTEKGKDVELRCDPISGHTALYWYRQSLGQGLEFLIYFQGNSAPDKSGLPSDRFSAERTGGSVSTLTIQRTQQEDSAVYLCASSFTASSYNEQFFGPGTRLTVL.

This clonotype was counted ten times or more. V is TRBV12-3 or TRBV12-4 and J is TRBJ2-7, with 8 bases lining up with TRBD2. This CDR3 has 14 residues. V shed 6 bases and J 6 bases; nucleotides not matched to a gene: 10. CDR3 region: CASSPSTSGREQYF. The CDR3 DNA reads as TGTGCCAGCAGCCCAAGCACTAGCGGACGCGAGCAGTACTTC.

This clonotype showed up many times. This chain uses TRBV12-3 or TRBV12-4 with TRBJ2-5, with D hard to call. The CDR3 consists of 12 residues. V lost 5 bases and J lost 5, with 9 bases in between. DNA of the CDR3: TGTGCCAGCAGTCCCCCCTGGGAGACCCAGTACTTC. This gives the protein CASSPPWETQYF.

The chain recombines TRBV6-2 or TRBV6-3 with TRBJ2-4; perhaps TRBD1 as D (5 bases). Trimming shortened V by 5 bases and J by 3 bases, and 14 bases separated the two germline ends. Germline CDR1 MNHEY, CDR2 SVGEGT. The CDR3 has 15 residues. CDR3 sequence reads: CASSRAQGGKNIQYF. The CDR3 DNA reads TGTGCCAGCAGTCGCGCGCAGGGTGGCAAAAACATTCAGTACTTC.

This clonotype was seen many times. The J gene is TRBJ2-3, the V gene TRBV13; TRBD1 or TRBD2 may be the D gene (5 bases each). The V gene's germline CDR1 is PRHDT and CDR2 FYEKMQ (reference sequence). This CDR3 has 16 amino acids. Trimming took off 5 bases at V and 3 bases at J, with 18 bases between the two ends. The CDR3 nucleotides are TGTGCCAGCAGCCCTTCCTACGGGACGACGACAGATACGCAGTATTTT. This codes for CASSPSYGTTTDTQYF.

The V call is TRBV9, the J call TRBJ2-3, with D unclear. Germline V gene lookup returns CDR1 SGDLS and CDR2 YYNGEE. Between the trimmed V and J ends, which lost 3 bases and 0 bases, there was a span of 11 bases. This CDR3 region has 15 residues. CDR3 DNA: TGTGCCAGCAGCGCCGTAGCAGAAAGCACAGATACGCAGTATTTT. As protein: CASSAVAESTDTQYF.

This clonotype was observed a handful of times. DNA for the CDR3: TGTGCCAGCAGCTTCCAAATTGGAGCAACAGATACGCAGTATTTT. Its translation: CASSFQIGATDTQYF. This chain joins TRBV7-2 and TRBJ2-3, with D unresolved. V was cut by 3 bases and J by 3 bases, with 13 bases left in between. The CDR3 sequence is 15 residues long. Germline loops: CDR1 SGHTA, CDR2 FQGNSA.

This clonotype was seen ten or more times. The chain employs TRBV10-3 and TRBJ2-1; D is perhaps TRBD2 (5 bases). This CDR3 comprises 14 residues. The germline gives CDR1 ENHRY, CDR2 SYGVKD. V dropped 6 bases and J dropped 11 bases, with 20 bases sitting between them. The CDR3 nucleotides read TGTGCCATCAGGGCCTGGACTGATAATCCCCAGCAGTTCTTC. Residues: CAIRAWTDNPQQFF.

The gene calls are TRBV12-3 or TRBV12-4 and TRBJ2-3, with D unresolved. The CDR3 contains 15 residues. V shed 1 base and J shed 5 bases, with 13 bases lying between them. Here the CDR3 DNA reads TGTGCCAGCAGTTTAGTGGGGTCTGCTCGAGATACGCAGTATTTT. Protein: CASSLVGSARDTQYF.

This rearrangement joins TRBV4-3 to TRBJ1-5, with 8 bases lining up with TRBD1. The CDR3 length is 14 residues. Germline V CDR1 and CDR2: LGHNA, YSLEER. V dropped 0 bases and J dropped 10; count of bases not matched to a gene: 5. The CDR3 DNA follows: TGCGCCAGCAGCCAAGACAGGACAGGGAGCCCCCAGCATTTT. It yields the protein CASSQDRTGSPQHF.

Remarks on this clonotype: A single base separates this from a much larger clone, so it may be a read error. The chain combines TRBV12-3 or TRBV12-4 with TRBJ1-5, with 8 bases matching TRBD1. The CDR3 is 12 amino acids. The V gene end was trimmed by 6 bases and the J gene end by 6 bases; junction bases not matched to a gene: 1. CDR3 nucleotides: TGTGCCAGCAGACAGGGGGGTCAGCCCCAGCATTTT. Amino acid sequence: CASRQGGQPQHF.

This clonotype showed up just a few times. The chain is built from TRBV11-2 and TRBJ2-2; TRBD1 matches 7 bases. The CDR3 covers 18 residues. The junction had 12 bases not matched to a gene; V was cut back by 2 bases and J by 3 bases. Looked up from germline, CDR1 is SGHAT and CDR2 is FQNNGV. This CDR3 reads CASSLPWIGDRDTGELFF. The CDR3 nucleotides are TGTGCCAGCAGCTTACCTTGGATTGGGGACAGAGACACCGGGGAGCTGTTTTTT.

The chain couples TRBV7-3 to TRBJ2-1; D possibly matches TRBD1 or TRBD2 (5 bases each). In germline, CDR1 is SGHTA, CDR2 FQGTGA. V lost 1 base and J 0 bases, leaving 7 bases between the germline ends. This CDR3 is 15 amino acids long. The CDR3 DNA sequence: TGTGCCAGCAGCTTAATGGGGACCTCCTACAATGAGCAGTTCTTC. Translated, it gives CASSLMGTSYNEQFF.

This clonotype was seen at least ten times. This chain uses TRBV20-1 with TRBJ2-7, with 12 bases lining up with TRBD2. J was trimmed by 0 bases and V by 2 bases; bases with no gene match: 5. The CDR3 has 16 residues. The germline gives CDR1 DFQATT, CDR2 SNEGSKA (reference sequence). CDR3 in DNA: TGCAGTGCTAGAACACCGGGACTAGCGGGCTCCTACGAGCAGTACTTC. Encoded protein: CSARTPGLAGSYEQYF.

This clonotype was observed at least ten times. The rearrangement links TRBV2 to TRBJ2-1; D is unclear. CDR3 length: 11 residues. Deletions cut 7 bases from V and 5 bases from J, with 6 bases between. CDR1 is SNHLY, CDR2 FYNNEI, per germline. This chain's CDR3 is CASTRNNEQFF. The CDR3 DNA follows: TGTGCCAGCACGAGGAACAATGAGCAGTTCTTC.

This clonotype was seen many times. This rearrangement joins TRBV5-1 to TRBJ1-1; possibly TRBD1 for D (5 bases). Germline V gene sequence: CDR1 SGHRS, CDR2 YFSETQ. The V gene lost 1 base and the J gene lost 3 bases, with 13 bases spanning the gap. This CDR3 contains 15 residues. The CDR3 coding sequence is TGCGCCAGCAGCTTGTGGGGGTCGGGGGACACTGAAGCTTTCTTT. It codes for CASSLWGSGDTEAFF.

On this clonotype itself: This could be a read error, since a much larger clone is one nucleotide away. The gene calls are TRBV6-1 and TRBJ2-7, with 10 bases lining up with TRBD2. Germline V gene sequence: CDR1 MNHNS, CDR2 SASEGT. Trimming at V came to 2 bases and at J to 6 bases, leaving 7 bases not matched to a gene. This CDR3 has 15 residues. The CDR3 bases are TGTGCCAGCAGTGAACCGGCTAGCGGGAGCCCCGAGCAGTACTTC. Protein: CASSEPASGSPEQYF.

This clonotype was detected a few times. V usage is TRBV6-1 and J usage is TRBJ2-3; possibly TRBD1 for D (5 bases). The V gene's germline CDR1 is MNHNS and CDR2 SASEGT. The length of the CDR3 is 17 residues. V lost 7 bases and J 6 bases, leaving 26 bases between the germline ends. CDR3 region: CASTPSTGWQDTDTQYF. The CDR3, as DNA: TGTGCCAGCACCCCGAGTACAGGCTGGCAGGACACGGATACGCAGTATTTT.